This TCR beta chain was identified in a study of vaccination effects on CD4 cells after COVID-19. Findings of the study overall: Recruitment yielded few convalescent patients, and the study had no early post-infection timepoints. Late after vaccination, infection- and vaccine-induced clones showed marked clonal contraction.

This clone has just a few counts. Its antigen is undetermined. ViraFEST used viral peptide pools to expand antigen-specific CD4+ T cells before sequencing. CD4+ T cell isolation took place after about nine days of culture. Convalescent patients had PCR-confirmed SARS-CoV-2 infection between March and December 2020. CDR3 size: 18 residues. The germline CDR1 and CDR2 sequences are WNHNN and SYGVQD (reference sequence). V dropped 0 bases and J dropped 7 bases, with 22 bases sitting between them. Clones were sequenced by immunoSEQ multiplex PCR, and TCRdb holds only the in-frame ones, with some missing. The sample shows about 37,000 clones, around 78% of them seen only once.

This chain links TRBV10-1 with TRBJ2-1, with D tentatively TRBD2 (5 bases). This receptor was taken from a human donor who had a prior SARS-CoV-2 infection. The specimen comprised CD4+ T cells from PBMCs cultured with a peptide pool, sampled before COVID-19 vaccination. The CDR3 DNA reads TGCGCCAGCAGTGAGTCATTGTTTCTATGGAGCGGAAGAAATGAGCAGTTCTTC. Protein: CASSESLFLWSGRNEQFF.